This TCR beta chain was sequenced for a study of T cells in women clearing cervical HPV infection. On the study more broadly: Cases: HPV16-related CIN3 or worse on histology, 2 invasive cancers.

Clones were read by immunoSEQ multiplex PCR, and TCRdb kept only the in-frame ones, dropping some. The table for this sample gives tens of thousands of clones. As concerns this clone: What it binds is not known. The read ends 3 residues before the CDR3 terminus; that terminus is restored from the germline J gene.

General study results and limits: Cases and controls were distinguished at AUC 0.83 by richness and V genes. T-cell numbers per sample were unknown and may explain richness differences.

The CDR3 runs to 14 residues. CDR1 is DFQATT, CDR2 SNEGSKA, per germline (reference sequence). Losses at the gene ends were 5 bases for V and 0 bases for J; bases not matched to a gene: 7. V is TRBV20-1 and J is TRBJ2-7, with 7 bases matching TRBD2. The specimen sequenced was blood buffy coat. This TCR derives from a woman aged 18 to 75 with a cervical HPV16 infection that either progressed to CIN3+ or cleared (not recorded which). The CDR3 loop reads CSAPGGTSSYEQYF. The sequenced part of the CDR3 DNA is TGCAGTGCTCCCGGGGGGACCAGCTCCTACGAG.